Below are 25 T cell receptor beta chains sequenced from a single sample in a study of technical replicates of blood from a handful of donors (dated by TCRdb to the late 2010s). The library was built by means of the immunoSEQ multiplex PCR assay. The table was pulled from immuneACCESS by TCRdb, which kept in-frame rearrangements only. Such tables lose some clones; where checked, under half of the loss comes from unresolved V genes, and the rest has no known cause. This sample holds 75,000 to 90,000 clones; roughly 93% were observed only once. 0.35% to 0.45% of the sample goes to the ten largest clones. The sequenced sample consisted of T cells isolated from PBMCs. The receptors here all came from a human donor in good health.

This clone was observed once. The V and J genes are TRBV7-2 and TRBJ2-4, with 9 bases that match TRBD1. The CDR3 runs to 15 residues. Trimming took 4 bases from V and 7 from J; bases not matched to a gene: 8. CDR1 and CDR2 (germline): SGHTA, FQGNSA. In nucleotides, the CDR3 is TGTGCCAGCAGCTATTCCGGGACAGGGAGGAACATTCAGTACTTC. Its translation is CASSYSGTGRNIQYF.

The chain couples TRBV2 to TRBJ2-7, with TRBD2 matching 12 bases. Germline loops: CDR1 SNHLY, CDR2 FYNNEI. V shed 10 bases, J shed 2 bases, and the junction held 6 bases outside the gene matches. The CDR3 is 14 amino acids. CDR3 nucleotides: TGTGCCATCCCGACTAGCGGGAGCCCCTACGAGCAGTACTTC. Protein sequence: CAIPTSGSPYEQYF.

The chain joins TRBV5-1 to TRBJ2-3; D perhaps matches TRBD2 (5 bases). The CDR3 is made up of 14 amino acids. V dropped 2 bases and J dropped 2 bases, with 9 bases sitting between them. The germline gives CDR1 SGHRS, CDR2 YFSETQ. CDR3 sequence reads: CASSFTGNTDTQYF. In DNA form, the CDR3 reads TGCGCCAGCAGCTTTACCGGGAACACAGATACGCAGTATTTT.

The chain links TRBV5-6 to TRBJ2-7; tentative D call: TRBD1 (5 bases). The germline V gene has CDR1 SGHDT and CDR2 YYEEEE. The CDR3 totals 14 residues. V dropped 1 base and J dropped 3 bases, with 11 bases sitting between them. The CDR3 DNA reads TGTGCCAGCAGCTTGACGGACACCTTCTACGAGCAGTACTTC. This translates into CASSLTDTFYEQYF.

The DNA of the CDR3 is TGTGCCAGCAAGGCAGGATACTATGGCTACACCTTC. Its translation: CASKAGYYGYTF. The chain is built from TRBV2 and TRBJ1-2, with unresolved D. Trimming stripped 7 bases from V and 3 bases from J, with 9 bases between. Germline-derived CDR1 and CDR2 are SNHLY and FYNNEI. The CDR3 is 12 residues long.

The chain is built from TRBV6-1 and TRBJ2-7; 12 nucleotides match TRBD1. CDR1 is MNHNS, CDR2 SASEGT, per germline. J gave up 3 bases and V 9 bases, and 9 bases lay outside the gene matches. This CDR3 region has 15 residues. CDR3 region: CASDIGTGGFYEQYF. The CDR3 DNA reads as TGTGCCAGTGATATTGGGACAGGGGGCTTCTACGAGCAGTACTTC.

Here the CDR3 reads CASSTRGYEQYF. The CDR3 DNA sequence: TGTGCCAGTAGTACCAGGGGCTACGAGCAGTACTTC. The chain joins TRBV19 to TRBJ2-7, with D maybe TRBD1 (6 bases). The CDR3 length is 12 residues. Germline values: CDR1 LNHDA, CDR2 SQIVND (reference sequence). V lost 4 bases, J lost 3 bases, and 7 bases lay in between.

A single count supports this clone. This chain links TRBV6-1 with TRBJ2-3; 11 bases match TRBD1. Germline loops: CDR1 MNHNS, CDR2 SASEGT. Germline trimming cut 9 bases from V and 4 bases from J; bases unmatched to any gene: 6. There are 14 residues in the CDR3. The CDR3 is CASGGQGEPDTQYF. CDR3 coding DNA: TGTGCCAGTGGGGGACAGGGGGAACCAGATACGCAGTATTTT.

The V gene is TRBV2, the J gene TRBJ2-7; 12 nucleotides line up with TRBD2. The CDR3 sequence is 16 residues long. V was pared by 5 bases and J by 3 bases, with 8 bases of the junction left unmatched. Germline V gene sequence: CDR1 SNHLY, CDR2 FYNNEI. The CDR3 DNA is TGTGCCAGCAGTCCAGGGACTAGCGGGCAGATCTACGAGCAGTACTTC. It is translated as CASSPGTSGQIYEQYF.

In this sample, this clone turned up a few times. The genes are TRBV4-2 and TRBJ1-1; no firm D call. Between the trimmed V and J ends, which lost 0 bases and 5 bases, there was a span of 10 bases. CDR3 length equals 14 residues. Germline CDR1 is LGHNA and CDR2 is YNFKEQ. This chain's CDR3 is CASSQDPGWTEAFF. As DNA, the CDR3 is TGTGCCAGCAGCCAAGATCCCGGTTGGACTGAAGCTTTCTTT.

The CDR3 here is CAWGTGWPEQYF. CDR3 sequence (DNA): TGTGCCTGGGGGACAGGGTGGCCCGAGCAGTACTTC. V and J are TRBV30 and TRBJ2-7; 9 nucleotides match TRBD1. Per germline, CDR1 GTSNPN and CDR2 SVGIG (reference sequence). The CDR3 runs 12 residues. Trimming cost V 5 bases and J 6 bases; bases outside gene matches: 5.

The chain couples TRBV4-3 to TRBJ1-2; D not certain. Trimming took 0 bases from V and 7 from J, leaving 12 bases between them. In germline, CDR1 is LGHNA, CDR2 YSLEER. The CDR3 has 14 amino acids. CDR3 in DNA: TGCGCCAGCAGCCAAGATCCGGTAGGAGTTGGCTACACCTTC. This encodes CASSQDPVGVGYTF.

The chain has TRBV7-3 and TRBJ2-3; 7 nucleotides agree with TRBD2. After removal of 8 bases from V and 4 bases from J, the junction contained 15 bases not matched to a gene. Germline CDR1 is SGHTA and CDR2 is FQGTGA. CDR3 length equals 16 residues. CDR3 loop: CASGPLDWEGPDTQYF. CDR3 DNA: TGTGCCAGCGGTCCTTTAGATTGGGAGGGCCCAGATACGCAGTATTTT.

CDR3 region: CASSLDSNAYEQYF. The CDR3 DNA is TGTGCCAGCAGCTTGGACAGCAACGCCTACGAGCAGTACTTC. The rearrangement links TRBV7-9 to TRBJ2-7, with D possibly matching TRBD1 (6 bases). This CDR3 has 14 amino acids. Germline V gene lookup returns CDR1 SEHNR and CDR2 FQNEAQ (reference sequence). The V and J ends lost 3 bases and 2 bases respectively, with 11 bases between them.

The V and J genes are TRBV7-9 and TRBJ2-2, with 10 bases fitting TRBD2. The germline V gene has CDR1 SEHNR and CDR2 FQNEAQ (reference sequence). J lost 6 bases, V lost 5 bases, and 9 bases had no gene match. The CDR3 runs 16 residues. As DNA, the CDR3 is TGTGCCAGCAGCAGCGCTAGCGGGAGTTCAGCCGGGGAGCTGTTTTTT. Its protein product is CASSSASGSSAGELFF.

The rearrangement joins TRBV6-1 to TRBJ2-5, with a possible D match to TRBD2 (7 bases). Germline V lookup: CDR1 MNHNS, CDR2 SASEGT. The V end lost 7 bases, the J end lost 3 bases, and 12 bases lay between the germline ends. The CDR3 has 13 residues. The CDR3 DNA is TGTGCCAGCAAGTCGGGGGGCAAAGAGACCCAGTACTTC. This translates into CASKSGGKETQYF.

The genes are TRBV7-3 and TRBJ2-1, with 8 bases aligning to TRBD2. V lost 1 base to trimming and J lost 4 bases; unmatched junction nucleotides: 6. The germline V gene has CDR1 SGHTA and CDR2 FQGTGA. CDR3 size: 16 residues. As DNA, the CDR3 is TGTGCCAGCAGCTTAATAGGGACTAGTAATTACAATGAGCAGTTCTTC. It translates to CASSLIGTSNYNEQFF. The full variable domain, completed using reference TRBV7-3 and TRBJ2-1, is GAGVSQTPSNKVTEKGKYVELRCDPISGHTALYWYRQSLGQGPEFLIYFQGTGAADDSGLPNDRFFAVRPEGSVSTLKIQRTERGDSAVYLCASSLIGTSNYNEQFFGPGTRLTVL.

The rearrangement uses TRBV4-1 and TRBJ2-7, with 9 bases identical to TRBD1. The CDR3 spans 14 residues. Germline V lookup: CDR1 MGHRA, CDR2 YSYEKL. The V and J ends lost 5 bases and 2 bases, in that order; junction bases with no gene match: 4. This CDR3 is CASSFRDRAYEQYF. DNA of the CDR3: TGCGCCAGCAGCTTCCGGGACAGGGCCTACGAGCAGTACTTC.

The genes are TRBV14 and TRBJ2-1, with D possibly TRBD2 on 7 matching bases. The CDR3 spans 15 residues. Germline V CDR1 and CDR2: SGHDN, FVKESK. V lost 4 bases to trimming and J lost 7 bases, with 17 bases between them. DNA for the CDR3: TGTGCCAGCAGCCGGGGGGGCGGGAGAATGAATGAGCAGTTCTTC. Its translation is CASSRGGGRMNEQFF.

J is TRBJ1-1 and V is TRBV10-3; D unclear. Per the germline V gene, CDR1 is ENHRY and CDR2 is SYGVKD. This CDR3 contains 13 residues. V shed 0 bases and J shed 6 bases, with 8 bases lying between them. CDR3 DNA: TGTGCCATCAGTGAGTCAGAGAGATCTGAAGCTTTCTTT. It specifies CAISESERSEAFF.

This clone was picked up a small number of times. This sequence joins TRBV6-5 and TRBJ2-7; D might be TRBD1 (6 bases). Per the germline V gene, CDR1 is MNHEY and CDR2 is SVGAGI. This CDR3 has 13 residues. The ends were cut back, 8 bases at V and 5 bases at J, with 16 bases in the middle. CDR3 protein: CASGRQGTNEQYF. CDR3 nucleotide sequence: TGTGCCAGCGGCCGCCAGGGGACGAACGAGCAGTACTTC.

The CDR3 DNA is TGTGCCAGCAGCTTTAGACAGGGGAGAGGGGAGACCCAGTACTTC. This sequence encodes CASSFRQGRGETQYF. The chain carries TRBV7-6 and TRBJ2-5; 8 nucleotides agree with TRBD1. Germline V gene data show CDR1 as SGHVS and CDR2 as FNYEAQ. CDR3 length: 15 residues. Unmatched junction bases numbered 8, after V lost 3 bases and J lost 5 bases. The full variable domain, with the rest looked up from reference TRBV7-6 and TRBJ2-5, is GAGVSQSPRYKVTKRGQDVALRCDPISGHVSLYWYRQALGQGPEFLTYFNYEAQQDKSGLPNDRFSAERPEGSISTLTIQRTEQRDSAMYRCASSFRQGRGETQYFGPGTRLLVL.

This clone was seen once. The chain recombines TRBV28 with TRBJ2-5; 9 nucleotides align to TRBD1. The ends lost 3 bases at V and 4 bases at J; junction bases unmatched: 12. From germline, CDR1 is MDHEN and CDR2 SYDVKM. CDR3 length equals 17 residues. CDR3 protein: CASSLGQDRGLVETQYF. DNA of the CDR3: TGTGCCAGCAGTTTGGGTCAGGACAGGGGCCTTGTAGAGACCCAGTACTTC.

V usage is TRBV28 and J usage is TRBJ1-4, with D possibly matching TRBD1 (6 bases). Trimming shortened V by 6 bases and J by 7 bases, and 15 bases separated the two germline ends. Germline V gene data show CDR1 as MDHEN and CDR2 as SYDVKM. This CDR3 is 14 amino acids long. CDR3 nucleotide sequence: TGTGCCAGCAGAACTGGGGGCGGATCTGAAAAACTGTTTTTT. Translating gives CASRTGGGSEKLFF.

The genes are TRBV5-4 and TRBJ1-4, with 7 nucleotides matching TRBD1. This CDR3 is built from 15 residues. Germline assignment: CDR1 SGHNT and CDR2 YYREEE (reference sequence). Losses at the gene ends were 2 bases for V and 13 bases for J; bases not matched to a gene: 14. The CDR3 here is CASSFTPNTGVRLFF. In nucleotides, the CDR3 is TGTGCCAGCAGCTTCACCCCCAATACAGGGGTGAGACTGTTTTTT.